These 18 T cell receptor beta chains were all obtained from the same sample, sequenced in a study of blood T cell repertoires in COVID-19. Assay: immunoSEQ multiplex PCR; the TCRdb copy retains only in-frame clones and omits some. The repertoire holds 40,000 to 60,000 clones, with over 65% as singletons. What was sequenced was peripheral blood. These receptors originate from a woman in her 70s with acute or convalescent COVID-19.

This chain joins TRBV28 and TRBJ1-2; TRBD1 is a possible D gene (5 bases). The V and J ends lost 5 bases and 8 bases respectively, with 21 bases between them. Germline CDR1 is MDHEN and CDR2 is SYDVKM. The CDR3 consists of 15 residues. The CDR3 here is CASSEREVTSGGYTF. The CDR3, as DNA: TGTGCCAGCAGTGAAAGGGAGGTCACCTCAGGGGGCTACACCTTC.

V usage is TRBV7-2 and J usage is TRBJ2-7; 8 bases line up with TRBD1. CDR1 is SGHTA and CDR2 is FQGNSA in the germline V gene. The CDR3 loop spans 15 amino acids. Germline trimming cut 5 bases from V and 4 bases from J; bases unmatched to any gene: 10. The DNA for the CDR3 is TGTGCCAGCAGCACAACCGGGACAGGTGGTTACGAGCAGTACTTC. Protein sequence: CASSTTGTGGYEQYF.

CDR3 in DNA: TGCGCCAGCAGTTTGAGCGGGAGCTTGGGTGAGCAGTTCTTC. The encoded protein is CASSLSGSLGEQFF. The rearrangement links TRBV5-1 to TRBJ2-1; TRBD2 matches 8 bases. Germline-derived CDR1 and CDR2 are SGHRS and YFSETQ. The CDR3 is made up of 14 amino acids. The J segment lost 9 bases and the V segment lost 5 bases, leaving 10 bases of the junction unmatched.

The rearrangement joins TRBV2 to TRBJ2-7; TRBD2 aligns across 8 bases. J was trimmed by 12 bases and V by 7 bases; bases with no gene match: 11. The germline CDR1 and CDR2 sequences are SNHLY and FYNNEI. This CDR3 has 12 amino acids. CDR3 in DNA: TGTGCCAGCAACGACGCGGGGGGAGGTCTGTACTTC. Residues: CASNDAGGGLYF.

The chain has TRBV19 and TRBJ2-6; the D is unclear. The V and J ends lost 4 bases and 4 bases respectively, with 11 bases between them. The CDR3 is made up of 15 amino acids. Germline V gene lookup returns CDR1 LNHDA and CDR2 SQIVND (reference sequence). CDR3 sequence reads: CASSTTGEGANVLTF. The CDR3 DNA sequence: TGTGCCAGTAGTACGACGGGTGAAGGGGCCAACGTCCTGACTTTC.

The genes are TRBV7-9 and TRBJ2-7, with 9 bases aligning to TRBD2. V gave up 5 bases and J gave up 5 bases; unmatched junction bases: 16. This CDR3 has 17 amino acids. The V gene's germline CDR1 is SEHNR and CDR2 FQNEAQ (reference sequence). CDR3 loop: CASSNTKNSGSRHEQYF. The CDR3 nucleotides read TGTGCCAGCAGCAACACGAAAAATAGCGGGAGCAGGCACGAGCAGTACTTC.

The rearrangement joins TRBV7-3 to TRBJ2-1; 12 bases align to TRBD2. V lost 4 bases to trimming and J lost 6 bases; unmatched junction nucleotides: 7. The CDR3 runs 16 residues. CDR1 and CDR2 (germline): SGHTA, FQGTGA. This CDR3 is CASSSPGLAGRNEQFF. As DNA, the CDR3 is TGTGCCAGCAGCTCCCCTGGACTAGCGGGACGCAATGAGCAGTTCTTC.

The chain employs TRBV3-1 (or the pseudogene TRBV3-2) and TRBJ2-5, with D perhaps matching TRBD1 (6 bases). Looked up from germline, CDR1 is LGHDT and CDR2 is YNNKEL (reference sequence). V was shortened by 2 bases and J by 2 bases, with 6 bases between the two germline ends. The length of the CDR3 is 13 residues. This chain's CDR3 is CASSQQGQETQYF. The CDR3 DNA is TGTGCCAGCAGCCAACAGGGGCAAGAGACCCAGTACTTC.

The V gene is TRBV5-6, the J gene TRBJ2-3, with 8 positions matching TRBD2. This CDR3 is 14 amino acids long. Germline loops: CDR1 SGHDT, CDR2 YYEEEE. The ends lost 7 bases at V and 2 bases at J; junction bases unmatched: 6. The CDR3 nucleotides are TGTGCCAGCGGCCTCGGGGGGGTCACAGATACGCAGTATTTT. It codes for CASGLGGVTDTQYF.

J is TRBJ2-7 and V is TRBV28; 9 bases agree with TRBD1. CDR1 is MDHEN and CDR2 is SYDVKM in the germline V gene. CDR3 size: 15 residues. V trimming: 5 bases; J trimming: 5 bases; junction bases outside the gene matches: 10. The CDR3 DNA sequence: TGTGCCAGCAGTACACCGGGACAGGGAAGACACGAGCAGTACTTC. Protein: CASSTPGQGRHEQYF.

This clone showed up many times. CDR3 protein: CASSEGQGTEAFF. The CDR3 DNA follows: TGTGCCAGCAGTGAGGGACAGGGTACTGAAGCTTTCTTT. The chain joins TRBV2 to TRBJ1-1, with 9 bases aligning to TRBD1. There are 13 residues in the CDR3. V lost 3 bases, J lost 5 bases, and 1 base stayed unmatched. Germline V gene lookup returns CDR1 SNHLY and CDR2 FYNNEI.

This clone is large (0.1 to 1%). This chain joins TRBV5-4 and TRBJ2-7; D ambiguous. With 3 bases removed from V and 7 bases from J, the gap between germline ends came to 11 bases. Per the germline V gene, CDR1 is SGHNT and CDR2 is YYREEE (reference sequence). This CDR3 comprises 12 residues. The CDR3 nucleotides are TGTGCCAGCAGCTCAACCCTGAGTGAGCAGTACTTC. Translation gives CASSSTLSEQYF.

The rearrangement links TRBV18 to TRBJ1-2; 7 bases match TRBD1. Germline CDR1 and CDR2: KGHSH and LQKENI. With 5 bases clipped from V and 4 bases from J, the junction kept 10 bases outside the gene matches. The CDR3 is made up of 15 amino acids. The CDR3 is CASSSRRGQGYGYTF. The CDR3 coding sequence is TGTGCCAGCTCATCAAGGAGGGGGCAGGGCTATGGCTACACCTTC.

This clone occurred a few times. The CDR3: CASSPTTGGHEKLFF. The DNA of the CDR3 is TGTGCCAGCTCACCCACGACAGGGGGCCATGAAAAACTGTTTTTT. This sequence joins TRBV18 and TRBJ1-4; 10 bases line up with TRBD1. Per the germline V gene, CDR1 is KGHSH and CDR2 is LQKENI. The V segment lost 3 bases and the J segment 6 bases; nucleotides outside the gene matches: 4. The CDR3 loop spans 15 amino acids.

The gene calls are TRBV30 and TRBJ2-3; D gene uncertain. The germline gives CDR1 GTSNPN, CDR2 SVGIG (reference sequence). There are 11 residues in the CDR3. Between the trimmed V and J ends, which lost 2 bases and 8 bases, there was a span of 8 bases. CDR3: CAWSSGSTQYF. As DNA, the CDR3 is TGTGCCTGGAGTTCGGGTAGTACGCAGTATTTT.

The sample holds one count of this clone. The chain recombines TRBV7-2 with TRBJ1-1; TRBD1 aligns across 8 bases. The germline V gene encodes CDR1 SGHTA and CDR2 FQGNSA. V was pared by 5 bases and J by 7 bases, with 9 bases of the junction left unmatched. The CDR3 sequence is 14 residues long. The CDR3 reads CASSPTGGRDEAFF. The DNA for the CDR3 is TGTGCCAGCAGCCCAACAGGGGGAAGGGATGAAGCTTTCTTT.

The gene calls are TRBV7-9 and TRBJ2-2, with D possibly being TRBD1 (6 bases). Deletions cut 5 bases from V and 1 base from J, with 17 bases between. Germline assignment: CDR1 SEHNR and CDR2 FQNEAQ (reference sequence). CDR3 length: 17 residues. The CDR3 spells CASSRLGGGRNTGELFF. In nucleotides, the CDR3 is TGTGCCAGCAGCCGCCTAGGGGGTGGACGGAACACCGGGGAGCTGTTTTTT.

The table lists this clone with a few counts. V and J are TRBV28 and TRBJ1-5, with TRBD1 identical over 8 bases. The V segment lost 3 bases and the J segment 5 bases; nucleotides outside the gene matches: 6. There are 15 residues in the CDR3. Germline loops: CDR1 MDHEN, CDR2 SYDVKM. The CDR3 nucleotides read TGTGCCAGCAGTTTCCAAGACAGGGGTGATCAGCCCCAGCATTTT. Translation: CASSFQDRGDQPQHF.